This TCR beta chain emerged from a study of OX40 agonist ivuxolimab in advanced cancers. As for the study more broadly: Ivuxolimab, which targeted the costimulatory receptor OX40 (CD134), was an agonistic, fully human IgG2 monoclonal antibody. In the dose-escalation cohort, 70% to 85% of patients were male, and the mean age was around 60 years, with a range of about 23 to 85. Intravenous ivuxolimab was administered to patients every 2 weeks at six dose levels: 0.01, 0.1, 0.3, 1.5, 3 and 10 mg/kg. The paper describes the monotherapy dose-escalation part (N ≈ 51 patients) of the phase I trial of ivuxolimab. Peripheral TCRbeta sequencing aimed to test whether ivuxolimab altered TCR sequence diversity and caused clonal T-cell expansion. Partial responses were achieved by three dose-escalation patients, of whom one had hepatocellular carcinoma and two had cutaneous melanoma. Patients were allowed to have had prior anti-PD-1, anti-PD-L1 or anti-CTLA-4 therapy, and 40% of the dose-escalation patients had been treated with checkpoint inhibitors. Of the approximately 54 patients in dose escalation, some 19 had hepatocellular carcinoma, some 15 had melanoma, 9 had renal cell carcinoma and 9 had head and neck cancer.

For sequencing of the TCRbeta CDR3 region, genomic DNA was extracted from the sorted cells. TCRbeta CDR3 regions were sequenced using the immunoSEQ Assay. Sourced from immuneACCESS, this table was stored by TCRdb with only in-frame sequences that have V and J called. A share of the clones is absent; for the studies checked, an unresolved V gene accounts for under half, and the remainder has no known explanation. The sample has tens of thousands of clones on record, about 84% of them singletons. Jointly, the top ten make up 23% of the sample. The trial excluded patients who had a history of autoimmune disease or were on systemic immunosuppression. Peripheral blood for TCR sequencing was drawn from every dose cohort at baseline, at cycle 4 day 1 and at cycle 7 day 1. The samples were taken from a phase I, first-in-human, multicenter, open-label dose-escalation trial of ivuxolimab. The trial enrolled adults with locally advanced or metastatic head and neck squamous cell, hepatocellular, melanoma or renal cell carcinoma. Before TCR sequencing, CD4+ T cells and CD8+ T cells were sorted from peripheral blood as separate populations.

Paper-wide results and their limitations: Low levels of normalized T-cell clonal expansion were also seen in some patients who did not respond. In partial responders in the 0.1-3.0 mg/kg groups, normalized peripheral clonal expansion was found to be among the lowest, especially among CD8+ T cells. After ivuxolimab, more expanded clones were found on average in CD8+ T cells than in CD4+ T cells. At doses of 0.1 to 3.0 mg/kg, clonal expansion of both CD4+ and CD8+ T cells in blood was seen between baseline and week 6. Which antigens the clonally expanded peripheral T cells were specific for was not determined.

Comment on this clone: Its antigen is still unknown. Base qualities are missing; no much larger clone stands one base away.

Via the germline V gene, CDR1 is ENHRY and CDR2 SYGVKD. The CDR3 runs 15 residues from the cysteine to the phenylalanine. The sequence is cut down to CDR3 DNA, 45 bases in frame from base 1. V loses 10 bases at its end and J loses 1 base; junction bases beyond the gene matches: 13. Recombination connected TRBV10-3 to TRBJ2-7; 7 junctional bases match TRBD1. The source is an adult with an advanced solid tumor such as melanoma, head and neck, liver or kidney cancer. The source was CD4+ or CD8+ T cells sorted from blood, collected in a trial of the OX40 agonist ivuxolimab. The CDR3 corresponds to CASTLSGTESYEQYF. The nucleotides read TGTGCCAGCACTCTCTCGGGGACAGAGTCCTACGAGCAGTACTTC.